This TCR beta chain was retrieved from a study of shared clonotypes between healthy human individuals. Data came from immunoSEQ multiplex PCR; TCRdb stores just in-frame clones and leaves some out. The sample holds fewer than 1.6 million clones, 98% seen once. V was shortened by 6 bases and J by 5 bases, with 16 bases between the two germline ends. The CDR3 has 14 residues. The germline gives CDR1 MNHEY, CDR2 SMNVEV (reference sequence). This sequence was found in a man in his thirties or forties in good health. The chain joins TRBV27 to TRBJ2-5; TRBD1 or TRBD2 may be the D gene (5 bases each). The sample taken for sequencing was naive CD4+ T cells sorted from blood. Documented subset: CD45RA+ positively selected. As DNA, the CDR3 is TGTGCCAGCAGGGGGGACCAACTCCAGGAGACCCAGTACTTC. This codes for CASRGDQLQETQYF.